The source of this T cell receptor (beta chain) is a study of T cell repertoires in cytomegalovirus infection (dated by TCRdb to the late 2010s). Turning to the overall study: The HLA type of each donor mattered for the analysis, because public TCR beta signatures pointed to carriage of CMV infection along with the matching HLA type.

The sequencing machine was an Illumina HiSeq 1500. TCRdb trimmed the raw reads at Q25, called clones with MiXCR and kept productive beta chains. Here each entry gathers all rows of one CDR3 protein and keeps the most common genes and DNA. Recorded for this sample are about 100,000 distinct CDR3 sequences; less than 25% of them occurred a single time. About two fifths of the sample rests with the top ten. General findings and caveats noted by the study authors: The ex vivo response was dominated by HLA-C-restricted CMV-specific TCR beta clonotypes, which also provided the single most frequent clonotype in two of eight donors. In both this cohort and an independent cohort of under 450 donors, the cumulative frequency of public TCR beta family members distinguished carriers of CMV infection plus the relevant HLA type.

Remarks on this clonotype: Its binding antigen is unknown. As the CDR3 is not closed by the conserved phenylalanine or tryptophan, this likely results from a read error.

The CDR3 is 18 amino acids in total, end residues counted. Only the CDR3 DNA stays, 54 bases, in frame from base 1. For CDR1 and CDR2, the germline V gene lists SGHAT and FQNNGV. Trimming accounts for 2 bases at V and 0 bases at J, while the number of junction bases matched to no gene is 5. The chain is made from TRBV11-2 and TRBJ2-6, and TRBD1 aligns with 9 junction nucleotides. The receptor was derived from a human donor in good health (CMV status not recorded). Some clones in this sample may be carry-over from other donors' samples. The specimen sequenced was CD8+ T cells from PBMCs. CDR3 region: CASSLSGTGLSGANVLTL. The nucleotide sequence reads as follows: TGTGCCAGCAGCTTAAGCGGGACAGGGCTCTCTGGGGCCAACGTCCTGACTTTG.